The T cell receptor (beta chain) described here comes from a study of neurological immune-mediated disorders (dated by TCRdb to the late 2010s). For the study in its entirety: Among the approximately 35 multiple sclerosis patients, relapsing-remitting MS accounted for some 30 and secondary progressive MS accounted for 3. Peripheral blood TCR-beta repertoires from HTLV-I-associated myelopathy (HAM/TSP) patients, multiple sclerosis patients and healthy controls were compared by UMI-based sequencing. Alongside PBMC samples, the set of 106 TCR-beta libraries contained longitudinal samples, technical triplicates, and paired CD4+ and CD8+ T-cell subsets that had been sorted. Of the approximately 68 subjects in the cohort, about 15 were HAM/TSP patients, roughly 34 were multiple sclerosis patients, and 20 were healthy controls.

For the unsorted PBMC libraries, 2 million PBMCs were stored in RNAlater at -80 degrees C until RNA extraction and were used to generate the libraries. Multiple sclerosis patients were enrolled in a US clinical protocol under which disease progression was evaluated by magnetic resonance imaging. Peripheral blood was subjected to Ficoll-Hypaque density gradient centrifugation to isolate PBMCs, which were then cryopreserved in liquid nitrogen. cDNA synthesis used template-switch 5'RACE with a primer carrying a 10-nucleotide random unique molecular identifier tagging each TCR transcript. Every sequencing run yielded over 200 million TCR-beta sequences covering 15-18 subjects. Total RNA was extracted with the RNeasy kit. Using the KAPA Real-time Library Amplification kit, TCR-beta VDJ regions were amplified with primers for the TCR constant region and the 5'RACE anchor. Sample indexes and Illumina adaptors were added in a first PCR, after which library yield was increased in a second PCR. After purification with Ampure beads, the TCR product of roughly 650 bp was size-selected on a 2% E-gel SizeSelection system. Before pooling, library quality was checked on a Bioanalyzer, concentration was measured with Qubit, and libraries were quantified with the Kapa Library Quantification kit. Libraries were sequenced paired-end 2 x 150 bp on an Illumina HiSeq 2500. To increase sequence diversity, roughly 24-31% phiX was spiked into each library pool. The original pipeline was this. Quality-filtered reads were processed with the UMI-based MiGEC pipeline, and over 90% of raw TCR sequences were removed by the MiGEC pipeline during error correction. VDJ genes were aligned to IMGT germline references, and clonotypes were defined by unique CDR3 amino acid sequence plus V-J genes. VDJtools evaluated clonal expansion, Shannon diversity and CDR3 relatedness (CalcPairwiseDistances, ClusterSamples); CLCbio workbench built phylogenetic trees. Clones with at least 8 unique UMIs were defined as expanded, with this threshold being based on coefficient-of-variation modelling across technical triplicates. TCRdb applied fastp at Q25 and MiXCR to the public reads, then kept only in-frame beta chains. CDR3 protein duplicates are merged, each entry listing the most common genes and DNA. The V and J calls and clone size are TCRdb's, not the authors'. The sample records more than 40,000 distinct CDR3 sequences, about 1.8% of which are singletons. The ten largest make up approximately 2.3% of the sample.

Summary of the overall study and its limitations: In phylogenetic analysis, the repertoires of 18 of 34 MS patients grouped into a cluster of related CDR3 sequences, which suggests a possible signature at the repertoire level. The MS cluster was not associated with any clinical or MRI features, and the authors stated that larger cohorts are needed. No identical CDR3 amino acid sequences were found to be shared among expanded clones across subjects, suggesting that TCR-beta repertoires were private in all groups. The highest TCR clonal expansion was observed in HAM/TSP patients, whereas the lowest was observed in MS patients, even when compared with healthy controls.

This clonotype appeared many times. Its binding antigen is unknown. No base-level quality is on record; no much larger clone is a single base apart. Sample: PBMCs. The source is a woman in her thirties or forties with multiple sclerosis.

The DNA sequence is TGCAGTGCTAGAGAAAGCGCCAGGTTGGGCACCGGGGAGCTGTTTTTT. This codes for CSARESARLGTGELFF. Recombination joined TRBV20-1 with TRBJ2-2; no D gene is confidently identified. Between the V and J ends, shortened by 0 bases and 4 bases respectively, the junction contains 15 bases. Inclusive of the bounding cysteine and phenylalanine, the CDR3 is 16 residues long. Only the CDR3 part of the read is kept: 48 bases, read in frame from the first base. Per the germline V gene (reference sequence), DFQATT is the CDR1 and SNEGSKA is the CDR2.